This TCR beta chain was obtained from a study of CD8+CD57+ T cells in acquired aplastic anemia. The wider study: The sorted CD4+ and CD8+ cells yielded an average about 3.5 ug of DNA.

V lost 8 bases, J lost 2 bases, and 12 bases lay in between. CDR3 length: 13 residues. This clonotype was found many times. Profiles of TCR beta VDJ and CDR3 were generated from a genomic DNA template. TCRdb reprocessed the reads with MiXCR, giving one entry per CDR3 protein. The table lists over 150,000 distinct CDR3 sequences, roughly half of them singletons, with about 17% in the top ten. The sample consisted of sorted CD4+, CD8+, or CD8+CD57+ T cells (not recorded which) from PBMCs. The chain combines TRBV12-3 or TRBV12-4 with TRBJ1-1; no clear D gene. The source is a human donor in good health, serving as a control. CDR3 coding DNA: TGTGCCAGCTGGGGTGCTATAAACACTGAAGCTTTCTTT. Translated, it gives CASWGAINTEAFF.